The entry below describes one T cell receptor (beta chain). Its binding antigen is unknown. Base qualities are not recorded, but no much larger clone differs from it by a single base. The germline V gene (reference sequence) yields MNHEY for CDR1 and SMNVEV for CDR2. Ends trimmed: V by 3 bases, J by 2 bases; bases unmatched to a gene: 5. Taken from cysteine to phenylalanine, the CDR3 has 16 residues. Of all the DNA, just the CDR3 is kept, 48 bases in frame from base 1. The sample originates from a study of blood T cells in healthy people across ages (dated by TCRdb to 2015 to 2017). With respect to the entire study: Template switching captured roughly one uniquely barcoded TCR beta cDNA molecule per two T cells in model experiments. Four age groups were formed from the donors: young (average approximately 16 years), middle-aged (approximately 39), aged (over 55) and long-lived (more than 75). For two donors (one aged 18 to 30 and one aged 80 or older), the study analyzed two additional independent replicas of 1 million unique cDNA reads from the same blood draw. Donors of different ages were randomly distributed across sequencing lanes to avoid experimental bias. Using deep sequencing normalized with unique cDNA molecular identifiers, the study measured how TCR beta repertoire diversity changes with age.

Broad study findings and their caveats: Conclusive comparison of naive and antigen-experienced compartments was prevented by the profiling of bulk unsorted PBMCs. A strong correlation was found between observed TCR beta diversity and the percentage of naive T cells measured by flow cytometry. As age increased, observed TCR beta diversity per million T cells dropped in a roughly linear way, and a significant reduction was already evident by age 40. Donor CMV infection status was unknown, potentially confounding age-related changes in expanded clonotypes. The long-lived group showed more naive CD4+ T cells, fewer expanded clones and increased TCR diversity than the aged group, suggesting age selection. Estimates of total diversity based on one million sequenced T cells were regarded as lower bounds and as underestimates.

The library was made by 5' RACE. Sequencing was carried out with an Illumina HiSeq 2500. The second PCR ran for roughly 7 to 12 cycles and used a J-beta primer mix along with a sample-barcoded 5' primer. Each TCR beta cDNA molecule received a unique molecular identifier from a template-switch 5' adaptor carrying 12 random nucleotides. At least 2.5 million CDR3-containing paired-end reads were obtained from each sample. The Mint cDNA synthesis kit, primed by a TRBC-specific oligonucleotide, was used to synthesize first-strand cDNA from all RNA. All cDNA was treated with uracil-DNA glycosylase and then went through a first 18-cycle PCR with the universal primers M1SS and BC2_uni_R. For the original study's pipeline: For normalization, 1 million high-quality reads, each with a distinct molecular identifier, were randomly selected from each sample. Instead of being binned into consensus sequences, reads that shared molecular identifiers were thrown out. MiTCR, run with a Q25 quality threshold and the strictest error-elimination algorithm, handled CDR3 identification, clonotype clustering and error correction. Lower-bound total TCR beta diversity was estimated with a nonparametric unseen species model using Euler transformation. TCRdb took the public reads, trimmed them with fastp at Q25, ran MiXCR for clone calling and kept in-frame beta chains. Rows matching on CDR3 protein sequence are summarized as one entry with the most common DNA and genes. The V and J calls were determined by TCRdb, not by the authors. For this sample the table gives roughly 1.5 million distinct CDR3 sequences, of which under 55% were detected only once. The ten largest clones take up around 4% of the sample.

Systemically healthy Caucasian individuals from Russia, 39 in total and aged 6 to 90 years, were included as donors. Each donor gave ten milliliters of peripheral blood, drawn into EDTA-treated Vacutainer tubes. Ficoll-Paque density-gradient centrifugation was used to isolate PBMCs, with at least 6 million obtained per sample. Total RNA was extracted from PBMCs with Trizol reagent, with at least 5.5 micrograms obtained per sample. For every donor, flow cytometry on a PBMC aliquot measured the percentage of naive CD45RAhigh/CD27high T cells. The sequencing sample was made of blood. The clonotype was recovered from a woman younger than 30 in good health. Recombination linked TRBV27 to TRBJ2-1, with 9 bases in between that match TRBD2. CDR3 sequence: CASSLSSGETYNEQFF. The DNA sequence is TGTGCCAGCAGTTTGTCTAGCGGGGAAACCTACAATGAGCAGTTCTTC.